Listed below are T cell receptor beta chains from one sample, sequenced in a study of cytotoxic CD8 clonotypes in ibrutinib-treated CLL. The assay was immunoSEQ multiplex PCR, and TCRdb's table has in-frame clones only and misses some. Among over 70,000 clones listed, roughly 77% were seen once. The source material was PBMCs, sampled after 12 months of ibrutinib treatment. All receptors derive from a human donor with chronic lymphocytic leukemia. The CDR3 runs from the conserved cysteine through the conserved F or W. A D gene is named only where the DNA matches it firmly. Expanded clones get a size class; other rows say once, few or many, or leave the size out.

CDR3 DNA,CDR3 protein,J gene,clone size,V gene,CDR3 length,D gene
TGTGCCAGCAGCTCAGTAGATGGGCTTACGAACACCGGGGAGCTGTTTTTT,CASSSVDGLTNTGELFF,TRBJ2-2,once,TRBV7-6,17,-
TGTGCCAGCAGCAAAGTCAAGCGGGGGTGCTCATGGGGCACTGAAGCTTTCTTT,CASSKVKRGCSWGTEAFF,TRBJ1-1,-,TRBV21-1,18,-
TGTGCCAGTAGGTTGGGGGACACCGCTAACTATGGCTACACCTTC,CASRLGDTANYGYTF,TRBJ1-2,-,TRBV19,15,-
TGTGCCAGCTGTAGGGATACTAACACCGGGGAGCTGTTTTTT,CASCRDTNTGELFF,TRBJ2-2,-,TRBV18,14,-
TGTGCCTGGAGCCCCGACCCCTACGAGCAGTACTTC,CAWSPDPYEQYF,TRBJ2-7,-,TRBV30,12,-
TGTGCCAGCAGCTTGGACCTAGTAACCACGGGTACGCAGTATTTT,CASSLDLVTTGTQYF,TRBJ2-3,-,TRBV5-4,15,-
TGTGCCAGCAGTTTATCTGGTTGGTACGCTGAGAACACTGAAGCTTTCTTT,CASSLSGWYAENTEAFF,TRBJ1-1,once,TRBV27,17,-
TGCGCCAGCAGTGAGTCCCGGACAGGGCTGGAGGAGACCCAGTACTTC,CASSESRTGLEETQYF,TRBJ2-5,-,TRBV10-2,16,TRBD1
TGTGCCAGCAGCCCGGACACCCCTGGTGCTTTCTTT,CASSPDTPGAFF,TRBJ1-1,-,TRBV7-2,12,-
TGCGCCAGCAGCCAAGATGGGCGAGAGGAGACCCAGTACTTC,CASSQDGREETQYF,TRBJ2-5,-,TRBV4-1,14,-